The 17 T cell receptor beta chains presented below share a single source sample, sequenced in a study of cytomegalovirus exposure and HLA in healthy donors. The PCR was carried out with 60 Vbeta primers and 13 Jbeta primers. Sequencing was performed with immunoSEQ multiplex PCR; in TCRdb, only in-frame clones are kept and a portion is missing. The table has 200,000 or so clones, about 76% seen once. Specimen: PBMCs. The origin of the receptors is a male donor in good health and CMV-seropositive.

The chain is built from TRBV27 and TRBJ2-5; 8 nucleotides agree with TRBD2. The CDR3 consists of 16 residues. The trim removed 7 bases at V and 3 bases at J, leaving 13 bases unmatched. CDR1 and CDR2 (germline): MNHEY, SMNVEV (reference sequence). The CDR3 DNA follows: TGTGCCAGCAACAAACCAGGACTAGCAGCTAAAGAGACCCAGTACTTC. This encodes CASNKPGLAAKETQYF.

The chain carries TRBV9 and TRBJ2-5; 8 bases line up with TRBD2. The CDR3 runs 17 residues. Germline-derived CDR1 and CDR2 are SGDLS and YYNGEE. Trimming took 0 bases from V and 6 from J; bases not matched to a gene: 13. The CDR3 bases are TGTGCCAGCAGCGTAGCAGGTAGCGGGGCCTCCCAGAAGACCCAGTACTTC. It codes for CASSVAGSGASQKTQYF.

The chain combines TRBV27 with TRBJ2-7; possibly TRBD2 for D (5 bases). Trimming removed 4 bases from V and 1 base from J, with 26 bases in between. CDR3 size: 19 residues. The germline V gene has CDR1 MNHEY and CDR2 SMNVEV (reference sequence). CDR3 loop: CASSSRRVAPRRGSYEQYF. CDR3 nucleotides: TGTGCCAGCAGTTCTCGAAGGGTCGCCCCCCGTCGAGGGTCCTACGAGCAGTACTTC.

The genes are TRBV4-3 and TRBJ2-7; 10 bases agree with TRBD1. V shed 0 bases, J shed 3 bases, and the junction held 5 bases outside the gene matches. The length of the CDR3 is 16 residues. CDR1 and CDR2 from the germline V gene are LGHNA and YSLEER. CDR3 sequence: CASSQDLTGGYYEQYF. CDR3 bases: TGCGCCAGCAGCCAAGATCTGACAGGGGGCTACTACGAGCAGTACTTC.

This clone was seen a few times. V gene TRBV28 combines with J gene TRBJ1-5, with D uncertain. The CDR3 sequence is 14 residues long. Per germline, CDR1 MDHEN and CDR2 SYDVKM. Trimming took off 6 bases at V and 5 bases at J, with 14 bases between the two ends. CDR3 DNA: TGTGCCAGCAGAACCGGGATCATAGATCAGCCCCAGCATTTT. Encoded protein: CASRTGIIDQPQHF. The variable domain in full, completed from reference TRBV28 and TRBJ1-5, reads DVKVTQSSRYLVKRTGEKVFLECVQDMDHENMFWYRQDPGLGLRLIYFSYDVKMKEKGDIPEGYSVSREKKERFSLILESASTNQTSMYLCASRTGIIDQPQHFGDGTRLSIL.

This clone turned up a few times. The V and J genes are TRBV7-6 and TRBJ1-2; D gene uncertain. Deletions cut 3 bases from V and 8 bases from J, with 19 bases between. Germline lookup yields CDR1 SGHVS and CDR2 FNYEAQ. The CDR3 consists of 15 residues. The CDR3 loop reads CASSLSSPGTGGYTF. The CDR3, as DNA: TGTGCCAGCAGCTTGAGTTCCCCCGGAACGGGGGGCTACACCTTC.

The chain links TRBV9 to TRBJ2-7, with 8 positions matching TRBD2. The V and J ends lost 0 bases and 3 bases, in that order; junction bases with no gene match: 5. CDR3 size: 15 residues. Germline values: CDR1 SGDLS, CDR2 YYNGEE. Here the CDR3 reads CASSVVPSGRYEQYF. CDR3 in DNA: TGTGCCAGCAGCGTAGTGCCTAGCGGGCGCTACGAGCAGTACTTC.

V usage is TRBV11-2 and J usage is TRBJ2-3; D call uncertain. CDR1 is SGHAT and CDR2 is FQNNGV in the germline V gene. The V gene lost 4 bases and the J gene lost 4 bases, with 9 bases spanning the gap. The CDR3 is 13 residues long. DNA of the CDR3: TGTGCCAGCAGCTCCTACGCGGCAGATACGCAGTATTTT. The encoded protein is CASSSYAADTQYF. Using reference TRBV11-2 and TRBJ2-3 for the parts outside the CDR3, the full variable domain is EAGVAQSPRYKIIEKRQSVAFWCNPISGHATLYWYQQILGQGPKLLIQFQNNGVVDDSQLPKDRFSAERLKGVDSTLKIQPAKLEDSAVYLCASSSYAADTQYFGPGTRLTVL.

This clone was observed a handful of times. This chain links TRBV11-3 with TRBJ2-7, with 7 nucleotides matching TRBD1. The CDR3 consists of 14 residues. Germline V CDR1 and CDR2: SGHNT, YENEEA. V shed 5 bases, J shed 9 bases, and the junction held 13 bases outside the gene matches. The CDR3 region is CASSTTGQSMRQYF. CDR3 sequence (DNA): TGTGCCAGCAGCACAACGGGACAGAGTATGCGGCAGTACTTC.

Regarding this clone: The junction departs from the called germline gene at one end, perhaps through a read error. The genes are TRBV7-9 and TRBJ1-4; tentatively, D is TRBD1 (6 bases). Germline assignment: CDR1 SEHNR and CDR2 FQNEAQ (reference sequence). The CDR3 length is 14 residues. The CDR3 DNA follows: TGTTCCAGCACCAAGACAGGCCTAAATGAAAAACTGTTTTTT. It codes for CSSTKTGLNEKLFF.

The chain is built from TRBV5-8 and TRBJ2-3; D may be TRBD1 (5 bases). Trimming pared 2 bases from V and 8 bases from J, leaving 12 bases between. CDR3 length: 13 amino acids. Germline lookup yields CDR1 SGHTS and CDR2 YDEGEE. The CDR3 DNA sequence: TGTGCCAGCAGCTTTGACAGCTCCTTTACGCAGTATTTT. Amino acid sequence: CASSFDSSFTQYF. The variable domain in full, with the rest retrieved from reference TRBV5-8 and TRBJ2-3, is EAGVTQSPTHLIKTRGQQATLRCSPISGHTSVYWYQQALGLGLQFLLWYDEGEERNRGNFPPRFSGRQFPNYSSELNVNALELEDSALYLCASSFDSSFTQYFGPGTRLTVL.

This clone showed up just a few times. V is TRBV28 and J is TRBJ2-1, with 10 bases fitting TRBD2. CDR1 and CDR2 (germline): MDHEN, SYDVKM. Losses at the gene ends were 3 bases for V and 5 bases for J; bases not matched to a gene: 4. The CDR3 has 15 residues. CDR3 in DNA: TGTGCCAGCAGTTTCGGGCTAGCGGGAGACAATGAGCAGTTCTTC. Translating it yields CASSFGLAGDNEQFF.

V is TRBV6-1 and J is TRBJ1-1; unclear D gene. V lost 2 bases and J lost 7, with 11 bases in between. Germline V gene lookup returns CDR1 MNHNS and CDR2 SASEGT. This CDR3 spans 13 amino acids. CDR3 bases: TGTGCCAGCAGTGAAAGCCGCGGATTTGAAGCTTTCTTT. Encoded protein: CASSESRGFEAFF.

V is TRBV29-1 and J is TRBJ2-7, with 7 bases identical to TRBD1. Unmatched junction bases numbered 6, after V lost 3 bases and J lost 4 bases. Looked up from germline, CDR1 is SQVTM and CDR2 is ANQGSEA. CDR3 length equals 13 residues. The CDR3 is CSVDQAGGYEQYF. CDR3 bases: TGCAGCGTTGATCAGGCAGGGGGATACGAGCAGTACTTC.

This chain uses TRBV7-6 with TRBJ1-1; perhaps TRBD1 as D (6 bases). This CDR3 spans 14 amino acids. CDR1 is SGHVS, CDR2 FNYEAQ, per germline. Trimming pared 5 bases from V and 1 base from J, leaving 11 bases between. The CDR3 sequence is CASSPEQGNTEAFF. In DNA, the CDR3 is TGTGCCAGCAGCCCAGAACAGGGGAACACTGAAGCTTTCTTT.

This rearrangement joins TRBV30 to TRBJ2-7, with 8 bases fitting TRBD1. The CDR3 length is 12 residues. V lost 4 bases, J lost 5 bases, and 4 bases stayed unmatched. Germline CDR1 and CDR2: GTSNPN and SVGIG (reference sequence). CDR3 sequence (DNA): TGTGCCTGGAACAGGGGGTTCGACGAGCAGTACTTC. Protein sequence: CAWNRGFDEQYF.

The sample holds a few counts of this clone. The chain couples TRBV5-1 to TRBJ2-7; tentatively, D is TRBD2 (7 bases). The V and J ends lost 7 bases and 1 base respectively, with 21 bases between them. In germline, CDR1 is SGHRS, CDR2 YFSETQ. The CDR3 contains 16 residues. CDR3 region: CASSPRGGAASYEQYF. Written as DNA, the CDR3 is TGCGCCAGCTCACCACGTGGGGGGGCGGCATCCTACGAGCAGTACTTC. Full variable domain (rest looked up from reference TRBV5-1 and TRBJ2-7): KAGVTQTPRYLIKTRGQQVTLSCSPISGHRSVSWYQQTPGQGLQFLFEYFSETQRNKGNFPGRFSGRQFSNSRSEMNVSTLELGDSALYLCASSPRGGAASYEQYFGPGTRLTVT.